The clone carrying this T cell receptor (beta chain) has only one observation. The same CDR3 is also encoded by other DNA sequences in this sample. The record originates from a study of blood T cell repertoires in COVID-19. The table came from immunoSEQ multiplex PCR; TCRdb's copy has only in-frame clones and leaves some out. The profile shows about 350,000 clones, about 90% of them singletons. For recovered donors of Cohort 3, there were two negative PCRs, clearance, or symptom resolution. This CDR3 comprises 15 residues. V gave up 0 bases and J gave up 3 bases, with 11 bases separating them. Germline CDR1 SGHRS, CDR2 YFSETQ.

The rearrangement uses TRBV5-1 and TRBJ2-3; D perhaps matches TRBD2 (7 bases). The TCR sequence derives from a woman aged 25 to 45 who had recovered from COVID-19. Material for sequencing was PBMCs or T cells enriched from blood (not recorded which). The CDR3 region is CASSLAGGSTDTQYF. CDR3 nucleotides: TGCGCCAGCAGCTTGGCGGGGGGCTCGACAGATACGCAGTATTTT.